The following is a T cell receptor beta chain sequence with its context. The antigen remains unidentified. The germline V gene has CDR1 GTSNPN and CDR2 SVGIG (reference sequence). V lost 2 bases to trimming and J lost 5 bases, with 12 bases between them. The CDR3 is 13 amino acids. The data are from a study of blood T cells in healthy people across ages. Findings and limits, study-wide: In older individuals, TCR beta diversity per million T cells was lower, falling roughly linearly with age. Naive CD4+ cell counts and diversity both ran higher in long-lived than in aged donors.

Aged roughly 6 to 95, donors were systemically healthy Caucasians from Russia. Then a second PCR, running about 7 to 11 cycles, was carried out with a sample-barcoded 5' primer and a J-beta primer mix. Every molecule of cDNA carried a tag from a template-switch adaptor with 12 random nucleotides. TCRdb redid the calling of the 5' RACE reads with MiXCR, one entry per CDR3 protein. This sample has approximately 350,000 distinct CDR3 sequences, with approximately 47% found just once. The TCR originated in a man in his fifties or sixties in good health. Sequenced material: blood. V and J are TRBV30 and TRBJ2-5, with a possible D match to TRBD2 (5 bases). The CDR3 sequence is CAWSRLAGETQYF. CDR3 nucleotide sequence: TGTGCCTGGAGTAGGCTAGCTGGGGAGACCCAGTACTTC.